These T cell receptor beta chains were read from a single sample in a study of cytomegalovirus exposure and HLA in healthy donors. Profiled with immunoSEQ multiplex PCR; TCRdb holds only in-frame clones, not every one. The data show tens of thousands of clones, about 85% seen once. Sequencing used PBMCs. These TCRs come from a man younger than 35 in good health and CMV-seropositive. Each CDR3 is given with its conserved first and last residue. A D gene is named only where the DNA matches it firmly.

>TRBV7-9|.|TRBJ2-7|15
CASSPPGLDSYEQYF
TGTGCCAGCAGCCCCCCGGGACTGGACTCCTACGAGCAGTACTTC
>TRBV25-1|.|TRBJ2-7|14
CASSGQVGDDEQYF
TGTGCCAGCAGTGGGCAGGTCGGGGATGACGAGCAGTACTTC
>TRBV28|TRBD2|TRBJ2-2|16
CASSSRLAGNAGELFF
TGTGCCAGCAGCTCAAGACTAGCGGGGAATGCCGGGGAGCTGTTTTTT
>TRBV6-5|.|TRBJ2-1|15
CASSLSGSTYNEQFF
TGTGCCAGCAGCCTCAGCGGATCCACCTACAATGAGCAGTTCTTC
>TRBV9|.|TRBJ1-1|14
CASSVGAGYTEAFF
TGTGCCAGCAGCGTAGGGGCAGGGTACACTGAAGCTTTCTTT
>TRBV5-6|.|TRBJ1-1|13
CASTSLAVRIAFF
TGTGCCAGCACCTCCCTAGCGGTGAGAATAGCTTTCTTT
>TRBV27|.|TRBJ1-4|18
CASSFPMGTRRRNEKLFF
TGTGCCAGCAGTTTTCCCATGGGGACTCGCCGGCGGAATGAAAAACTGTTTTTT
>TRBV30|.|TRBJ2-3|11
CAWGRTDTQYF
TGTGCCTGGGGGAGGACAGATACGCAGTATTTT
>TRBV6-5|.|TRBJ2-7|15
CASSWAPASSYEQYF
TGTGCCAGCAGTTGGGCGCCCGCCAGCTCCTACGAGCAGTACTTC
>TRBV21-1|.|TRBJ1-4|13
CASSRDNNEKLFF
TGTGCCAGCAGCAGGGACAATAATGAAAAACTGTTTTTT
>TRBV7-7|TRBD2|TRBJ2-3|15
CASSFSREGTDTQYF
TGTGCCAGCAGCTTTAGCAGGGAGGGTACAGATACGCAGTATTTT